This TCR beta chain came from a study of cytomegalovirus exposure and HLA in healthy donors. Study details: Earlier results showed approximately 120 million unique TCR beta sequences derived from approximately 180 million T cells.

Vbeta (60) and Jbeta (13) primers were used in the PCR. This table comes from immunoSEQ multiplex PCR, and its TCRdb copy is limited to in-frame clones, with some not included. Among around 130,000 clones listed, around 72% were seen once. Details on this clone: Antigen unknown.

Study-wide points: A later analysis linked a missense DCLRE1C variant to TCR beta V- and J-gene trimming. In presence/absence analyses, roughly uniform sequencing depth across donors was assumed.

Unrecorded for this donor was the CMV serostatus. The germline V gene encodes CDR1 SGHTA and CDR2 FQGNSA. The CDR3 is 15 residues long. With V trimmed by 5 bases and J by 7 bases, 8 bases remained unmatched. The TCR sequence derives from a human donor in good health. The gene calls are TRBV7-2 and TRBJ1-6, with 7 positions matching TRBD1. Sequenced: PBMCs. The CDR3 sequence: CASSPERQGNSPLHF. CDR3 nucleotide sequence: TGTGCCAGCAGCCCAGAGAGACAGGGCAATTCACCCCTCCACTTT.